This note documents a single TCR beta chain sequence. This sample is part of a study of blood T cell repertoires in COVID-19. Germline V gene lookup returns CDR1 SGHNT and CDR2 YYREEE (reference sequence). This CDR3 comprises 16 residues. The trim removed 0 bases at V and 1 base at J, leaving 4 bases unmatched. The assay was immunoSEQ multiplex PCR, and TCRdb's table has in-frame clones only and misses some. The sample includes more than 250,000 clones, approximately 85% of them seen just once. Source material: peripheral blood. The TCR comes from a man aged 50 to 60 with active or convalescent COVID-19. The rearrangement uses TRBV5-4 and TRBJ2-3, with TRBD2 matching over 8 bases. The CDR3 is CASSLASGRGTDTQYF. The CDR3 region has the DNA TGTGCCAGCAGCTTGGCCAGCGGGAGAGGCACAGATACGCAGTATTTT.